The TCR beta chain described here comes from a study of blood T cell repertoires in COVID-19. At the level of the study: Whether acute or convalescent, the COVID-19 samples came from the United States, Italy and Spain. T cells, B-cell-depleted T cells, or PBMCs supplied cDNA or gDNA.

The germline V gene encodes CDR1 MNHEY and CDR2 SVGAGI. Deletions cut 6 bases from V and 4 bases from J, with 13 bases between. The CDR3 sequence is 14 residues long. The repertoire was sequenced with immunoSEQ multiplex PCR; TCRdb's copy has only in-frame clones and lacks some. There are roughly 140,000 clones in the sample; 70% to 85% occur only once, and about 7% lies in the top ten. This clone has only one observation. Input material: peripheral blood. J is TRBJ2-1 and V is TRBV6-5; D is ambiguous. This clonotype was obtained from a woman aged 45-65 years in a cohort sampled during active or convalescent COVID-19. CDR3 loop: CASSTDTLYNEQFF. CDR3 coding DNA: TGTGCCAGCAGCACCGACACTCTATACAATGAGCAGTTCTTC.